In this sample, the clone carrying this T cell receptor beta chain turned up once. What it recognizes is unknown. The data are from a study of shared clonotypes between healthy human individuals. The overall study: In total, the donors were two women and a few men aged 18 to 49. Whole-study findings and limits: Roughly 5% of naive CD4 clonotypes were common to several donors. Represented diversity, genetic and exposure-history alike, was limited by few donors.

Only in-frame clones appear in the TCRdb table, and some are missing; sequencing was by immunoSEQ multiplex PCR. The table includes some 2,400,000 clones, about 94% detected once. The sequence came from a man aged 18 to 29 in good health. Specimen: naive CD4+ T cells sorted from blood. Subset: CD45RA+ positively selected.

In DNA form, the CDR3 reads TGTGCCAGCAGGGAGGGGTATCAGCCCCAGCATTTT. This encodes CASREGYQPQHF. This chain uses TRBV6-1 with TRBJ1-5; D is perhaps TRBD1 (5 bases). The CDR3 sequence is 12 residues long. The germline V and J ends were trimmed by 6 bases and 5 bases, with 8 bases remaining between them. The V gene's germline CDR1 is MNHNS and CDR2 SASEGT.